This TCR beta chain was sequenced during a study of OX40 agonist ivuxolimab in advanced cancers. TCRdb's table, derived via immunoSEQ multiplex PCR, lists solely in-frame clones and lacks some. The table includes 80,000 or so clones, 80% to 95% detected once. Losses at the gene ends were 4 bases for V and 5 bases for J; bases not matched to a gene: 4. Germline CDR1 and CDR2: SGHNT and YYREEE (reference sequence). This CDR3 region has 14 residues. The chain recombines TRBV5-4 with TRBJ2-7; 12 nucleotides line up with TRBD2. The specimen was CD4+ or CD8+ T cells sorted from blood, collected in a trial of the OX40 agonist ivuxolimab. The sequence was obtained from an adult with an advanced solid tumor such as melanoma, head and neck, liver or kidney cancer. The DNA of the CDR3 is TGTGCCAGCAGCGGGGGACTAGCGGGCGACGAGCAGTACTTC. Protein: CASSGGLAGDEQYF.